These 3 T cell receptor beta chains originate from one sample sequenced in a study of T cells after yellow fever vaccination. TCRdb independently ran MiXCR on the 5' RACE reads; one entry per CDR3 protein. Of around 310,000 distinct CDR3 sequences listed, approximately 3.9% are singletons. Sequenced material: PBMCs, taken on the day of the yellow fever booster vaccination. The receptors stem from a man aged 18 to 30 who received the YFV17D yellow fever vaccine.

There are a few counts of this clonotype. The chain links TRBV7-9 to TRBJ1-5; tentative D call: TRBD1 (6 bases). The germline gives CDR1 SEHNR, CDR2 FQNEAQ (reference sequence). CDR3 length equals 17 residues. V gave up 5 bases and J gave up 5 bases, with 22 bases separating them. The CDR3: CASSRSPGDVSHQPQHF. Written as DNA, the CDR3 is TGTGCCAGCAGCCGTTCTCCAGGGGACGTGTCCCATCAGCCCCAGCATTTT.

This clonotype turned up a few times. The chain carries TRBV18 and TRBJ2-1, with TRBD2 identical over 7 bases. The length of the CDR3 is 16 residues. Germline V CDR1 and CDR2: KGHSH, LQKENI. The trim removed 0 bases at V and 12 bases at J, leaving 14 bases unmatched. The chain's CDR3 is CASSPPSSGALTGQFF. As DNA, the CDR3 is TGTGCCAGCTCACCACCGTCCAGCGGGGCCCTAACGGGGCAGTTCTTC.

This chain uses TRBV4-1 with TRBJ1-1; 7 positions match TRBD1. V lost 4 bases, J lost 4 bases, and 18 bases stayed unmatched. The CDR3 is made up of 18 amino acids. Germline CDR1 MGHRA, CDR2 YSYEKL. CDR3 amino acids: CASSRNLGTAPGGTEAFF. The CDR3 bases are TGCGCCAGCAGCCGGAACCTCGGGACAGCCCCAGGGGGCACTGAAGCTTTCTTT.